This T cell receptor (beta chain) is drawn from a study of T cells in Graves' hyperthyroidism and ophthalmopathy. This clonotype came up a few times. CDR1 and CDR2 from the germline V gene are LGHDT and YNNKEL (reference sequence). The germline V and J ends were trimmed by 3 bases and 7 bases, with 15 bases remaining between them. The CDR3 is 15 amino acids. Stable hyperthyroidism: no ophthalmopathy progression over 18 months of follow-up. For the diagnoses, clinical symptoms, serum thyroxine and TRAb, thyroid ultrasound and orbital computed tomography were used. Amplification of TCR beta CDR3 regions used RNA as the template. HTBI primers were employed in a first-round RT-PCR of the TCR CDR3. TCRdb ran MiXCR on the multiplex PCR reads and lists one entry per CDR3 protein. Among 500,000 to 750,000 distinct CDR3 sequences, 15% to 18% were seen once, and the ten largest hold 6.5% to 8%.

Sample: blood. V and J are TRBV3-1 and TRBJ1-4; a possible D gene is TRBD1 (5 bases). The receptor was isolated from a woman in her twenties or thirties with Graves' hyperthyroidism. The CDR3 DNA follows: TGTGCCAGCAGCCAGCCGGGACCCGAGGGTGAAAAACTGTTTTTT. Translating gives CASSQPGPEGEKLFF. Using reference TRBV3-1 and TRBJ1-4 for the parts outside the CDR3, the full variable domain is DTAVSQTPKYLVTQMGNDKSIKCEQNLGHDTMYWYKQDSKKFLKIMFSYNNKELIINETVPNRFSPKSPDKAHLNLHINSLELGDSAVYFCASSQPGPEGEKLFFGSGTQLSVL.